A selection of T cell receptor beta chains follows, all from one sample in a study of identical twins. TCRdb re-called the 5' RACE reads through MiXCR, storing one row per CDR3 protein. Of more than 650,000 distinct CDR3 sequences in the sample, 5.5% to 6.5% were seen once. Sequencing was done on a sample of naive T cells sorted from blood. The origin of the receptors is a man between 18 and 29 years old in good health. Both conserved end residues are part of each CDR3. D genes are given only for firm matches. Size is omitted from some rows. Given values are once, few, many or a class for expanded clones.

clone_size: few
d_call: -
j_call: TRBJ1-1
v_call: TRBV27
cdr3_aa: CASSFAGTNTEAFF
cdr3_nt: TGTGCCAGCAGTTTCGCAGGGACGAACACTGAAGCTTTCTTT

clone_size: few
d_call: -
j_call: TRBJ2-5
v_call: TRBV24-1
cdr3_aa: CATSDLRGPGPSGETQYF
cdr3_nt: TGTGCCACCAGTGATTTGAGGGGTCCGGGGCCAAGTGGAGAGACCCAGTACTTC

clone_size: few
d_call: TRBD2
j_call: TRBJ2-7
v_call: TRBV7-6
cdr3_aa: CASSLDDAGGPNEQYF
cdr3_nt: TGTGCCAGCAGCTTAGATGACGCGGGAGGGCCCAACGAGCAGTACTTC

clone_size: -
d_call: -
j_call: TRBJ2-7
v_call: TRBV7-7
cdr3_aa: CASSPGGTVSYEQYF
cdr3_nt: TGTGCCAGCAGCCCAGGAGGGACAGTGTCCTACGAGCAGTACTTC

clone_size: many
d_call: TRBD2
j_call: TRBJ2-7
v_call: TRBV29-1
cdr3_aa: CSVASGGNEQYF
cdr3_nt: TGCAGCGTTGCGTCGGGGGGTAACGAGCAGTACTTC

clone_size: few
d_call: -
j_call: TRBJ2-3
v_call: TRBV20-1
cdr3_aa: CSARGLTDYTDTQYF
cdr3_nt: TGCAGTGCTAGAGGTTTAACAGATTATACAGATACGCAGTATTTT

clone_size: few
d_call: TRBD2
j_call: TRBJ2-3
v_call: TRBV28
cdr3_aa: CAWTSGGVSDTQYF
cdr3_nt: TGTGCCTGGACTAGCGGAGGAGTTTCAGATACGCAGTATTTT

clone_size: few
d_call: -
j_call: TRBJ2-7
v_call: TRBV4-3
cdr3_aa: CASSQGPTASYEQYF
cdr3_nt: TGCGCCAGCAGCCAAGGACCCACAGCTTCCTACGAGCAGTACTTC

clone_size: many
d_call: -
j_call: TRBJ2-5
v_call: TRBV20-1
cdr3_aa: CSGQYGTVGETQYF
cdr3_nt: TGCAGTGGCCAATACGGGACGGTGGGCGAGACCCAGTACTTC

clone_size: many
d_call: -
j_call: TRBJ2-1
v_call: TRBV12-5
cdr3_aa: CASAPTRSGAQFF
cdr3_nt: TGTGCTAGTGCCCCGACTCGTTCGGGCGCGCAGTTCTTC

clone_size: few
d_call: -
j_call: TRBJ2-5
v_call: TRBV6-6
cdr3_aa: CASSQRQQETQYF
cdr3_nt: TGTGCCAGCAGCCAACGGCAACAAGAGACCCAGTACTTC

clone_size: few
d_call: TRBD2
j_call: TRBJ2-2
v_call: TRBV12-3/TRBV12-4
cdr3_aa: CASSYGTSGVGELFF
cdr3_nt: TGTGCCAGCAGTTATGGGACTAGCGGGGTCGGGGAGCTGTTTTTT

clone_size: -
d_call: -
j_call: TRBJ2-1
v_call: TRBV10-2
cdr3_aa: CASSEVAATYNEQFF
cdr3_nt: TGCGCCAGCAGTGAGGTAGCAGCCACTTACAATGAGCAGTTCTTC

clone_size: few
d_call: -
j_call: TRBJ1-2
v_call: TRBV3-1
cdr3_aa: CASSQEGMSGYTF
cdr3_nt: TGTGCCAGCAGCCAAGAGGGTATGAGTGGCTACACCTTC

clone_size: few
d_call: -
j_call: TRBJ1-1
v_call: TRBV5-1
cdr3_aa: CASRGSPVNTEAFF
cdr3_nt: TGCGCCAGCAGGGGTAGCCCAGTGAACACTGAAGCTTTCTTT

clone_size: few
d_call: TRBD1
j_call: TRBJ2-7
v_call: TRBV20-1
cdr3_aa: CSASWTGPYEQYF
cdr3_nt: TGCAGTGCCAGCTGGACAGGACCCTACGAGCAGTACTTC

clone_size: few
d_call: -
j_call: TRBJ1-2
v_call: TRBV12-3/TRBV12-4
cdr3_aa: CASSRAGIPYGYTF
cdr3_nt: TGTGCCAGCAGCCGGGCGGGGATCCCCTATGGCTACACCTTC

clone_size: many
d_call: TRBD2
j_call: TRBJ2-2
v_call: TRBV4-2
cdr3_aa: CASSQVGGLGNTGELFF
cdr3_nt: TGTGCCAGCAGCCAAGTTGGCGGACTAGGCAACACCGGGGAGCTGTTTTTT

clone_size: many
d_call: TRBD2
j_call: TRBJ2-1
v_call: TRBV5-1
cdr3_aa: CASSLGAGVKNHNEQFF
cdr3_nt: TGCGCCAGCAGCTTGGGAGCGGGAGTAAAAAATCACAATGAGCAGTTCTTC

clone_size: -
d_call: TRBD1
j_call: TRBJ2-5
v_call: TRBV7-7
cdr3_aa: CASSSDREETQYF
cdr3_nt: TGTGCCAGCAGCTCCGACAGGGAAGAGACCCAGTACTTC

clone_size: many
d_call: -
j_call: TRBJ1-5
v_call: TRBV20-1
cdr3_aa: CSDSRVDSNQPQHF
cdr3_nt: TGCAGTGACTCGAGGGTTGATAGCAATCAGCCCCAGCATTTT

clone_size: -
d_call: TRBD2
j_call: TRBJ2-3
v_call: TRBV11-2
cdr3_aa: CASSLERGRPSTDTQYF
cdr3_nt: TGTGCCAGCAGCTTAGAACGCGGGAGGCCTAGCACAGATACGCAGTATTTT

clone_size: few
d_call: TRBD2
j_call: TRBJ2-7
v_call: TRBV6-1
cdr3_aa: CASSNSGRLYEQYF
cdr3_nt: TGTGCCAGCAGTAATAGCGGGAGACTCTACGAGCAGTACTTC

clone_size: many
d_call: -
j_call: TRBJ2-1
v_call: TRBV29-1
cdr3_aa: CSVDPGVNEQFF
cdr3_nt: TGCAGCGTTGATCCGGGGGTCAATGAGCAGTTCTTC

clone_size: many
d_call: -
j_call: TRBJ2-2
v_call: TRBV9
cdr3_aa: CASSRRGGTGELFF
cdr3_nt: TGTGCCAGCAGCCGCCGGGGAGGAACCGGGGAGCTGTTTTTT

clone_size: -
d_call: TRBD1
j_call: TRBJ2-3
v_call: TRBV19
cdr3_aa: CASSIGQGANTDTQYF
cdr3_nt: TGTGCCAGTAGTATAGGCCAGGGGGCGAACACAGATACGCAGTATTTT

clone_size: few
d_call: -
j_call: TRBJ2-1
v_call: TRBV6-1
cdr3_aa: CASRNGVSNEQFF
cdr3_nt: TGTGCCAGCAGGAACGGGGTATCCAATGAGCAGTTCTTC

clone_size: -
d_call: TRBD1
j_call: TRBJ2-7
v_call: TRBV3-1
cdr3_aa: CASSQGQGNIYEQYF
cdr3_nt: TGTGCCAGCAGCCAAGGACAGGGAAACATCTACGAGCAGTACTTC

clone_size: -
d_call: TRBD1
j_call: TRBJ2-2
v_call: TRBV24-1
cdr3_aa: CATSDRGTANTGELFF
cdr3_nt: TGTGCCACCAGTGATAGGGGGACAGCGAACACCGGGGAGCTGTTTTTT

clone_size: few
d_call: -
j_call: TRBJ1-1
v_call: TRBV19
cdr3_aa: CASTADRLMNTEAFF
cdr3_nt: TGTGCCAGTACCGCTGACAGGTTGATGAACACTGAAGCTTTCTTT

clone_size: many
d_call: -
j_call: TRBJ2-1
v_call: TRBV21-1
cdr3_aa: CASSKAELAGGPIYNEQFF
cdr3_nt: TGTGCCAGCAGCAAAGCGGAACTAGCGGGAGGGCCGATCTACAATGAGCAGTTCTTC

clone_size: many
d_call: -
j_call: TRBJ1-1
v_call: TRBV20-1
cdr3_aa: CSARLGARGAFF
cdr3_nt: TGCAGTGCTAGACTTGGGGCCCGGGGGGCTTTCTTT

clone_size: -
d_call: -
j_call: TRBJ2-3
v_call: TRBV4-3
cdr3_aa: CASSQDRPAGDTQYF
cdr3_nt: TGCGCCAGCAGCCAAGACAGGCCCGCCGGGGATACGCAGTATTTT

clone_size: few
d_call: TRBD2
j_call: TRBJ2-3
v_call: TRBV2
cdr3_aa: CASLTSGKADTQYF
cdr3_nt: TGTGCCAGCCTGACTAGCGGAAAGGCAGATACGCAGTATTTT

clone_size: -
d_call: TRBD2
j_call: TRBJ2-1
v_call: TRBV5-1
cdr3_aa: CASSLEREAVDEQFF
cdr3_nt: TGCGCCAGCAGCTTGGAGCGGGAGGCAGTCGATGAGCAGTTCTTC

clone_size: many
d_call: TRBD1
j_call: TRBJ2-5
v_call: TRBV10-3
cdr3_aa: CATEGGEETQYF
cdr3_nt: TGTGCCACAGAAGGGGGCGAAGAGACCCAGTACTTC

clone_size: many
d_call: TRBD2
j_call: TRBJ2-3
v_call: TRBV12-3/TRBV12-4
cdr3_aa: CASRLAGGTTDTQYF
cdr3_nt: TGTGCCAGCAGACTAGCGGGAGGTACCACAGATACGCAGTATTTT

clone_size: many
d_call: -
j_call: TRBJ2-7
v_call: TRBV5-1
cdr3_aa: CASSSLEYEQYF
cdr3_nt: TGCGCCAGCAGCTCCCTAGAGTACGAGCAGTACTTC

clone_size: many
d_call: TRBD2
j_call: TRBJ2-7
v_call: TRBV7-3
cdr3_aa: CASSLSGSLYEQYF
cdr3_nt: TGTGCCAGCAGCTTAAGCGGGAGCCTCTACGAGCAGTACTTC

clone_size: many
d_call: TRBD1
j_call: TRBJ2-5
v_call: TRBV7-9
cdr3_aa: CASSIRSTGGFQETQYF
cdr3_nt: TGTGCCAGCAGCATAAGATCGACAGGGGGCTTCCAAGAGACCCAGTACTTC

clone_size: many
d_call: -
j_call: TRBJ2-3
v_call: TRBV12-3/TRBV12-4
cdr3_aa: CASSFPGSPSTDTQYF
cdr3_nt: TGTGCCAGCAGTTTTCCGGGGAGTCCTAGCACAGATACGCAGTATTTT

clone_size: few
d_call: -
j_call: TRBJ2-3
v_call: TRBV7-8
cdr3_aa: CASSLLQGSTDTQYF
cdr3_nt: TGTGCCAGCAGCTTACTACAGGGAAGCACAGATACGCAGTATTTT

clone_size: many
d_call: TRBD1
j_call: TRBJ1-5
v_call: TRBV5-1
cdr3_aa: CASSLNEGAQPQHF
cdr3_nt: TGCGCCAGCAGCTTGAACGAGGGGGCCCAGCCCCAGCATTTT

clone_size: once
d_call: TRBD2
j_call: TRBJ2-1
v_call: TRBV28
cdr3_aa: CASMSGTSGSHEQFF
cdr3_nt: TGTGCCAGCATGTCCGGGACTAGCGGGAGTCATGAGCAGTTCTTC

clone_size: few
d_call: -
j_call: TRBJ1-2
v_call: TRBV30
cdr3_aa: CAWRDGGDGYTF
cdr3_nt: TGTGCCTGGAGGGACGGAGGGGATGGCTACACCTTC

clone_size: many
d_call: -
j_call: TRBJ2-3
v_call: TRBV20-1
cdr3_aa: CSATGHLSTDTQYF
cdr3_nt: TGCAGTGCCACGGGACACCTCAGCACAGATACGCAGTATTTT

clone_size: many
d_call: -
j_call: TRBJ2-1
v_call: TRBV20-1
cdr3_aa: CSARGYLGSNNEQFF
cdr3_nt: TGCAGTGCTAGGGGGTATCTCGGATCGAACAATGAGCAGTTCTTC

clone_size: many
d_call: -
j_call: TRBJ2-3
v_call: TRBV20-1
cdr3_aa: CSALRALRADTQYF
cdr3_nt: TGCAGTGCCCTACGGGCCCTGAGGGCAGATACGCAGTATTTT

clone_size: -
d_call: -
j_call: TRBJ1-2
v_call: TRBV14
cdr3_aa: CASSPRQFRNYGYTF
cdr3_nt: TGTGCCAGCAGCCCCCGGCAGTTTAGAAACTATGGCTACACCTTC

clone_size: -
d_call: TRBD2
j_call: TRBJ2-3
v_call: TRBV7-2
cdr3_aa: CASSLAVTGGNTDTQYF
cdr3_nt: TGTGCCAGCAGCTTAGCGGTCACGGGAGGAAACACAGATACGCAGTATTTT

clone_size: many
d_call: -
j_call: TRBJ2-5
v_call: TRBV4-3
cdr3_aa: CASSKGTQGWETQYF
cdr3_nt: TGCGCCAGCAGCAAAGGGACTCAGGGCTGGGAGACCCAGTACTTC

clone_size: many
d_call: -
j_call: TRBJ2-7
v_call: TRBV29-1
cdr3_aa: CSVGRTSYEQYF
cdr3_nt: TGCAGCGTTGGCAGAACTTCCTACGAGCAGTACTTC

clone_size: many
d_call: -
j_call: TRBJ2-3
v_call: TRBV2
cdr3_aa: CASMKAGEPDTQYF
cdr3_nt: TGTGCCAGCATGAAAGCAGGGGAGCCAGATACGCAGTATTTT